This TCR beta chain emerged from a study of T-cell reconstitution after alpha-beta-depleted transplantation in children. Germline V CDR1 and CDR2: SEHNR, FQNEAQ (reference sequence). Trimming took off 3 bases at V and 8 bases at J, with 4 bases between the two ends. The CDR3 contains 11 residues. This clonotype was counted at least ten times. Unique molecular identifiers were built into the TCRbeta library. TCRdb called the PCR reads again in MiXCR, with one record for every CDR3 protein. The sample includes roughly 220,000 distinct CDR3 sequences, approximately 9.7% seen only once; the top ten take approximately 5%.

The TCR sequence derives from a human donor who donated a stem cell graft to a child with SCID. V and J are TRBV7-9 and TRBJ2-2; D is ambiguous. The sequencing here drew on PBMCs from the stem cell graft donor, taken from the stem cell graft. The CDR3 loop is CASSFFGELFF. The CDR3 DNA is TGTGCCAGCAGCTTTTTTGGGGAGCTGTTTTTT.